One sample yielded the 6 T cell receptor beta chains listed below, sequenced in a study of Ad26.COV2.S vaccination and SARS-CoV-2 variants. Treatment of the sample: around 19 received Ad26.COV2.S at low or high dose, single or two shots; several received placebo; per-sample allocation not given. Day 63 following the first vaccine or placebo injection was when the samples were taken. This table comes from immunoSEQ multiplex PCR, and its TCRdb copy is limited to in-frame clones, with some not included. Of around 370,000 clones in the sample, approximately 85% were seen once. The sequences come from peripheral blood, collected in a trial of Ad26.COV2.S vaccine versus placebo. The receptors derive from a person between 18 and 65 years old who received the Ad26.COV2.S COVID-19 vaccine or a placebo.

The chain has TRBV28 and TRBJ1-1, with unresolved D. Trimming cost V 2 bases and J 10 bases, with 20 bases left between them. The CDR3 consists of 15 residues. Germline loops: CDR1 MDHEN, CDR2 SYDVKM. CDR3 nucleotide sequence: TGTGCCAGCAGTTTACTCGGGAGGAATGGCGCCGCAGCTTTCTTT. This encodes CASSLLGRNGAAAFF.

This chain links TRBV5-1 with TRBJ2-5; 8 bases agree with TRBD2. CDR3 size: 15 residues. Germline values: CDR1 SGHRS, CDR2 YFSETQ. After removal of 3 bases from V and 3 bases from J, the junction contained 7 bases not matched to a gene. The CDR3 DNA reads as TGCGCCAGCAGCTCTACCCAGACTAGCGAAGAGACCCAGTACTTC. Translation: CASSSTQTSEETQYF.

J is TRBJ1-1 and V is TRBV6-5; 7 bases are a match to TRBD1. The length of the CDR3 is 14 residues. Trimming at V came to 7 bases and at J to 0 bases, leaving 5 bases not matched to a gene. Germline CDR1 MNHEY, CDR2 SVGAGI. The CDR3 loop is CASTPTGLNTEAFF. The CDR3 DNA reads TGTGCCAGCACCCCGACAGGGTTGAACACTGAAGCTTTCTTT.

This chain joins TRBV19 and TRBJ2-7; weak D call: TRBD1 (6 bases). V dropped 0 bases and J dropped 2 bases, with 14 bases sitting between them. The CDR3 extends over 16 amino acids. CDR1 and CDR2 (germline): LNHDA, SQIVND (reference sequence). CDR3 DNA: TGTGCCAGTAGTATAGATCGTGGCAGGGGTACCTACGAGCAGTACTTC. The encoded protein is CASSIDRGRGTYEQYF.

The chain couples TRBV6-5 to TRBJ1-2; no clear D gene. V lost 10 bases to trimming and J lost 4 bases, with 10 bases between them. Germline values: CDR1 MNHEY, CDR2 SVGAGI. This CDR3 comprises 11 residues. The CDR3 sequence: CATTVGYGYTF. CDR3 DNA sequence: TGTGCCACAACGGTGGGCTATGGCTACACCTTC.

This clone was detected only once. The genes are TRBV24-1 and TRBJ1-2, with D perhaps matching TRBD1 (5 bases). CDR3 size: 14 residues. The germline CDR1 and CDR2 sequences are KGHDR and SFDVKD. Trimming shortened V by 4 bases and J by 5 bases, and 13 bases separated the two germline ends. The CDR3 loop is CATSDPDSLYGYTF. The CDR3 bases are TGTGCCACCAGTGACCCAGACAGCCTTTATGGCTACACCTTC.